The clone carrying this TCR beta chain has just a few counts. Its specificity is unknown. From RNA, the CDR3 regions of TCR beta chains were amplified and sequenced. RT-PCR was first run with HTBI primers, then multiplex PCR in a second round. TCRdb called the multiplex PCR reads again in MiXCR, with one record for every CDR3 protein. The sample contains about 480,000 distinct CDR3 sequences, approximately 14% of which appear only once. Other autoimmune diseases, uncontrolled infections, pregnancy and lactation each led to patient exclusion. This sample was included in a study of Graves' ophthalmopathy and Graves' hyperthyroidism. Whole-study results and caveats: Researchers report that a 13-signature model separated ophthalmopathy from stable hyperthyroidism, posting about 87% sensitivity and around 80% specificity. In blood, most expanded thyroid clonotypes above 0.001 frequency were also detected.

Trimming took off 1 base at V and 6 bases at J, with 12 bases between the two ends. This CDR3 contains 14 residues. The sequencing input was blood. This receptor was taken from a woman aged 25-40 years with Graves' ophthalmopathy. The rearrangement uses TRBV12-3 or TRBV12-4 and TRBJ1-2; no firm D call. As DNA, the CDR3 is TGTGCCAGCAGTTTAGGTCGCAGTTTTGATGGCTACACCTTC. As protein: CASSLGRSFDGYTF.